What follows are 9 T cell receptor beta chains derived from one specimen sequenced in a study of cytomegalovirus exposure and HLA in healthy donors. Primers included in the PCR were 60 Vbeta and 13 Jbeta primers. Generated by immunoSEQ multiplex PCR, the TCRdb table keeps only in-frame clones and is missing some. This table has roughly 80,000 clones, roughly four fifths appearing once. The sample was PBMCs. These receptors were collected from a woman in her twenties or thirties in good health and CMV-seronegative.

The chain carries TRBV19 and TRBJ2-6, with D possibly TRBD2 on 6 matching bases. The CDR3 spans 17 residues. CDR1 and CDR2 (germline): LNHDA, SQIVND (reference sequence). V dropped 3 bases and J dropped 2 bases, with 14 bases sitting between them. In DNA, the CDR3 is TGTGCCAGTAGTATCTCGTTTGGAGGGCCTGGGGCCAACGTCCTGACTTTC. Translating gives CASSISFGGPGANVLTF. Full variable domain (outside the CDR3, taken from reference TRBV19 and TRBJ2-6): DGGITQSPKYLFRKEGQNVTLSCEQNLNHDAMYWYRQDPGQGLRLIYYSQIVNDFQKGDIAEGYSVSREKKESFPLTVTSAQKNPTAFYLCASSISFGGPGANVLTFGAGSRLTVL.

The chain joins TRBV9 to TRBJ2-7; 9 nucleotides line up with TRBD1. The germline gives CDR1 SGDLS, CDR2 YYNGEE. V was pared by 4 bases and J by 5 bases, with 7 bases of the junction left unmatched. CDR3 length equals 14 residues. The CDR3 nucleotides are TGTGCCAGCAGCATCCGACAGGGGGACCACGAGCAGTACTTC. As protein: CASSIRQGDHEQYF.

The chain employs TRBV7-9 and TRBJ1-5, with D perhaps TRBD1 (5 bases). This CDR3 has 15 amino acids. Trimming shortened V by 2 bases and J by 3 bases, and 11 bases separated the two germline ends. Germline V CDR1 and CDR2: SEHNR, FQNEAQ (reference sequence). The CDR3, as DNA: TGTGCCAGCAGCTTAAGTCAGGGCTTCAATCAGCCCCAGCATTTT. This sequence encodes CASSLSQGFNQPQHF.

The chain couples TRBV5-1 to TRBJ2-7, with D tentatively TRBD2 (7 bases). There are 18 residues in the CDR3. The V end lost 0 bases, the J end lost 2 bases, and 21 bases lay between the germline ends. Germline CDR1 and CDR2: SGHRS and YFSETQ. CDR3 protein: CASSLDRADRDYPYEQYF. CDR3 coding DNA: TGCGCCAGCAGCTTGGACAGGGCCGACCGGGACTACCCCTACGAGCAGTACTTC.

The rearrangement links TRBV10-3 to TRBJ2-7; the D is unclear. V gave up 6 bases and J gave up 1 base, with 16 bases separating them. Germline V gives CDR1 ENHRY, CDR2 SYGVKD. This CDR3 spans 15 amino acids. In nucleotides, the CDR3 is TGTGCCATCAGATCCCGCCAGGCAAGTTCCTACGAGCAGTACTTC. Protein: CAIRSRQASSYEQYF.

V and J are TRBV11-2 and TRBJ2-7; 7 bases agree with TRBD2. This CDR3 contains 15 residues. Germline V gene lookup returns CDR1 SGHAT and CDR2 FQNNGV. V dropped 1 base and J dropped 1; count of bases not matched to a gene: 4. The CDR3 DNA reads TGTGCCAGCAGCTTAGCAGCGGGGCCATCCTACGAGCAGTACTTC. Its protein product is CASSLAAGPSYEQYF.

The V gene is TRBV7-9, the J gene TRBJ1-5; 12 positions agree with TRBD1. Losses at the gene ends were 1 base for V and 6 bases for J; bases not matched to a gene: 7. The CDR3 spans 17 residues. Germline lookup yields CDR1 SEHNR and CDR2 FQNEAQ (reference sequence). The CDR3 loop is CASSLDHGTGGGQPQHF. The CDR3, as DNA: TGTGCCAGCAGCTTAGACCATGGGACAGGGGGCGGTCAGCCCCAGCATTTT. Using reference TRBV7-9 and TRBJ1-5 for the parts outside the CDR3, the full variable domain is DTGVSQNPRHKITKRGQNVTFRCDPISEHNRLYWYRQTLGQGPEFLTYFQNEAQLEKSRLLSDRFSAERPKGSFSTLEIQRTEQGDSAMYLCASSLDHGTGGGQPQHFGDGTRLSIL.

The chain combines TRBV6-5 with TRBJ2-7, with no clear D. The germline V gene encodes CDR1 MNHEY and CDR2 SVGAGI. V gave up 6 bases and J gave up 4 bases, with 10 bases separating them. This CDR3 is 12 amino acids long. The CDR3 sequence is CASSQGGYEQYF. CDR3 sequence (DNA): TGTGCCAGCAGCCAAGGCGGTTACGAGCAGTACTTC.

Details on this clone: No DNA is shown, since the ends of the CDR3 on it are uncertain; the CDR3 is the one TCRdb lists. This chain joins TRBV4-2 and TRBJ1-1. The CDR3 is made up of 24 amino acids, end residues included. The V gene's germline CDR1 is LGHNA and CDR2 YNFKEQ. This CDR3 reads CASSQNLCASSRPPRGVEYTEAFF.